This T cell receptor (beta chain) originates from a study of blood T cell repertoires in COVID-19 (dated by TCRdb to 2020 to 2022). General notes on the study: Samples from collaborators originated in the United States, Italy and Spain and spanned both the acute and convalescent phases of COVID-19. The prospective study material was composed of cDNA or gDNA derived from T cells, B-cell-depleted T cells, or PBMCs. Deeply sampled blood TCRbeta repertoires from subjects exposed to, actively infected with, or recovered from COVID-19 were included in the dataset. The repertoires were made available in a free public database intended to serve as a resource for research on the immune response to SARS-CoV-2. Samples were obtained from the ongoing ImmuneRACE study (first 160 participants) and from some 1,300 subjects provided by 6 global collaborators. A de-identified subject ID, COVID-19 status, age in years and sex were almost always included in the sample metadata. Where available, HLA class I and class II types were obtained from metadata supplied by the sample provider rather than from assay-based typing. What the work shows at the level of the full study, not this receptor alone: How much clinical and demographic metadata was included differed by source and by participant, and the metadata was provided uncurated.

In Seattle, one collaborating source enrolled patients while the infection was active and tracked those patients longitudinally over the course of disease. Collaborating institutions collected whole blood in K2EDTA tubes following their own protocols. For TCRbeta analysis, collaborators shipped samples in one of three forms: frozen whole blood, isolated PBMCs, or DNA extracted from either of those sample types. V is pared back by 4 bases and J by 5 bases, with 12 bases lying between the germline termini. From the cysteine up to the phenylalanine, the CDR3 has a length of 15 residues. Only the CDR3 region is kept as DNA, spanning 45 bases read in frame from base 1. For CDR1 and CDR2, the germline V gene (reference sequence) lists MNHEY and SMNVEV. This clone was seen only once. Its antigen is not yet known. The input lacks base qualities; no much larger clone sits a single base away. TCRbeta CDR3 regions were amplified from genomic DNA by means of the immunoSEQ Assay, a bias-controlled multiplex PCR. In the authors' own workflow: Within the assay, amplification of reference gene primers was used to estimate how many nucleated cells each sample contained. To quantify the absolute abundance of each unique TCRbeta CDR3 rearrangement, sequence reads were collapsed and filtered. Productive Simpson clonality was computed per sample as the square root of Simpson's diversity index over productive rearrangements. Not all clones reach the TCRdb copy of this immuneACCESS table, which keeps in-frame sequences only. Checked studies attribute under half of the gap to unresolved V genes and leave the rest unexplained. V and J calls and clone size are copied from that table; D and trimming were computed from the DNA. For this sample the table gives 200,000 to 300,000 clones, of which about 91% were detected only once. In total, the top ten clones hold 6.3% of the sample.

The rearrangement combines TRBV27 with TRBJ1-6; the D gene is perhaps TRBD1, on 5 matching bases. This TCR was sampled from a woman between 25 and 40 years old with COVID-19, enrolled during active disease. The sequenced material came from peripheral blood. The CDR3 sequence is CASSSRGGDNSPLHF. The nucleotides read TGTGCCAGCAGTTCCCGGGGAGGGGATAATTCACCCCTCCACTTT.